The clone carrying this TCR beta chain has more than one count but fewer than ten. Its antigen is unidentified. The data were taken from a study of blood T cells in healthy people across ages. Findings of the study overall: It was the long-lived donors that had more naive CD4+ cells and higher diversity than aged donors. With donor CMV status unknown, expanded clonotype changes were possibly confounded.

Each donor's blood draw was roughly 10 milliliters of peripheral blood. Researchers isolated at least 7 million PBMCs per sample. With a J-beta primer mix and a sample-barcoded 5' primer, a second PCR ran about 7 to 12 cycles. TCRdb redid the calling of the 5' RACE reads with MiXCR, one entry per CDR3 protein. The table includes approximately 850,000 distinct CDR3 sequences, 58% detected once. With V trimmed by 5 bases and J by 7 bases, 8 bases remained unmatched. This CDR3 is 15 amino acids long. Germline V CDR1 and CDR2: DFQATT, SNEGSKA (reference sequence). This clonotype originated in a man under 40 in good health. Sequencing was done on a sample of blood. This chain links TRBV20-1 with TRBJ2-1, with 13 positions matching TRBD2. The CDR3 loop reads CSAHRTSGGENEQFF. The CDR3 nucleotides read TGCAGTGCTCACCGGACTAGCGGGGGCGAAAATGAGCAGTTCTTC.